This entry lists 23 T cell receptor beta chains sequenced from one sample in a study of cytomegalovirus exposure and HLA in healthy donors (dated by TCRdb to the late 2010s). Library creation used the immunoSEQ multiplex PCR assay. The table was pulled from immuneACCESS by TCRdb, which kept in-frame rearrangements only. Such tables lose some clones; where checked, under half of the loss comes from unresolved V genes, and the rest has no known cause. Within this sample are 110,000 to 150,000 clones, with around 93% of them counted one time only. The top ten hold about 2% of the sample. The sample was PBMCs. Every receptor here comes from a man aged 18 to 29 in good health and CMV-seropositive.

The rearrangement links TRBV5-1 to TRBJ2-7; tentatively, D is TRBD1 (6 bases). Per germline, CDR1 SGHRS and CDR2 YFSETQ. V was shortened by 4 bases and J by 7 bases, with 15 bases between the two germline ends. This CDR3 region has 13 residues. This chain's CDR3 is CASSPGTIREQYF. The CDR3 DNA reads TGCGCCAGCAGCCCCGGGACAATCCGGGAGCAGTACTTC.

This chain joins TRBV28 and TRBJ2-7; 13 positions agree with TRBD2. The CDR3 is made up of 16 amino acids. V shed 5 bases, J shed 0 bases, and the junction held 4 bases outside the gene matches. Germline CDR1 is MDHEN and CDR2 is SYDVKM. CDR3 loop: CASSPGTSGASYEQYF. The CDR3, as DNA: TGTGCCAGCAGTCCCGGGACTAGCGGGGCCTCCTACGAGCAGTACTTC.

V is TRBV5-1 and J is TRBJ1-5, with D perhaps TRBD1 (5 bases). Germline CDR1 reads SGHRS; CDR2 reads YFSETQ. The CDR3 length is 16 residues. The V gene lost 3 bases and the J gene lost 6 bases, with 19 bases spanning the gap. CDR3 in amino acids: CASSSGSGGAGQPQHF. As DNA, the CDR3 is TGCGCCAGCAGCTCGGGTTCGGGGGGAGCGGGTCAGCCCCAGCATTTT.

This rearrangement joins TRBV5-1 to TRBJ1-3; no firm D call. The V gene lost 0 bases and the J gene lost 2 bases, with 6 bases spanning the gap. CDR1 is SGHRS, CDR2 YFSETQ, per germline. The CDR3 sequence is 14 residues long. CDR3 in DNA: TGCGCCAGCAGCTTGGGGACTGCTGGAAACACCATATATTTT. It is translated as CASSLGTAGNTIYF.

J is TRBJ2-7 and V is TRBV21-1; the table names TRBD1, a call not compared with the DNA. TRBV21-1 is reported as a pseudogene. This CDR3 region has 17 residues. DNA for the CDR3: TGTGCCAGCAGCAAAGGGATTGCCGAGACAGGGACCTACGAGCAGTACTTC. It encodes CASSKGIAETGTYEQYF.

The CDR3 protein is CASKLGRDNSYEQYF. In DNA form, the CDR3 reads TGTGCCAGCAAATTAGGCCGGGACAACTCCTACGAGCAGTACTTC. This chain links TRBV27 with TRBJ2-7, with D tentatively TRBD1 (6 bases). Germline V gives CDR1 MNHEY, CDR2 SMNVEV (reference sequence). The length of the CDR3 is 15 residues. Trimming shortened V by 7 bases and J by 0 bases, and 16 bases separated the two germline ends.

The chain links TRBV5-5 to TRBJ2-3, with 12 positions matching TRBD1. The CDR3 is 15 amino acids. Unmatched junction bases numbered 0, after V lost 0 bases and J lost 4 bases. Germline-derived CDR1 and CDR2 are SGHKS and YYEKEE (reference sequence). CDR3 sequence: CASSLGDRGPDTQYF. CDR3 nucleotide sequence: TGTGCCAGCAGCTTGGGGGACAGGGGGCCAGATACGCAGTATTTT.

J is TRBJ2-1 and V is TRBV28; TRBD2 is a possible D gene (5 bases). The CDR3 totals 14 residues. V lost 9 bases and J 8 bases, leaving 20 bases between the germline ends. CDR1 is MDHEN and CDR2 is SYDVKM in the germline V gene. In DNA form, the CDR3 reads TGTGCCAGTCGAGGGTTCGGGGAGTCGGATGAGCAGTTCTTC. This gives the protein CASRGFGESDEQFF.

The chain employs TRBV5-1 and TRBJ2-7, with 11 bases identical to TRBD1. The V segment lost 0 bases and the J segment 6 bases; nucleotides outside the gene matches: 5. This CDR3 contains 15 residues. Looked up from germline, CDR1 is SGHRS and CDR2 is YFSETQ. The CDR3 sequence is CASSLEGTGGREQYF. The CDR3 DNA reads TGCGCCAGCAGCTTGGAGGGGACAGGGGGACGCGAGCAGTACTTC.

The chain's CDR3 is CASSQDRVYGYTF. The DNA of the CDR3 is TGTGCCAGCAGCCAAGACAGGGTTTATGGCTACACCTTC. The chain uses TRBV5-6 and TRBJ1-2, with 7 nucleotides matching TRBD1. Germline CDR1 is SGHDT and CDR2 is YYEEEE. Trimming cost V 4 bases and J 5 bases; bases outside gene matches: 5. The CDR3 length is 13 residues.

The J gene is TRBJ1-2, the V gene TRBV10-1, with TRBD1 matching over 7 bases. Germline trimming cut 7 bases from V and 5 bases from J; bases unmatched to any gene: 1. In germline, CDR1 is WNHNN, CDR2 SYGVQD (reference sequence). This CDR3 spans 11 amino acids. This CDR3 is CASTGQYGYTF. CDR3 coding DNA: TGCGCCAGCACGGGACAGTATGGCTACACCTTC.

CDR3 region: CASSVVGSGETQYF. CDR3 bases: TGTGCCAGCAGTGTAGTCGGGAGCGGAGAGACCCAGTACTTC. The V gene is TRBV6-1, the J gene TRBJ2-5, with D possibly TRBD2 on 6 matching bases. Trimming cost V 4 bases and J 4 bases, with 13 bases left between them. CDR1 MNHNS and CDR2 SASEGT come from the germline V gene. There are 14 residues in the CDR3.

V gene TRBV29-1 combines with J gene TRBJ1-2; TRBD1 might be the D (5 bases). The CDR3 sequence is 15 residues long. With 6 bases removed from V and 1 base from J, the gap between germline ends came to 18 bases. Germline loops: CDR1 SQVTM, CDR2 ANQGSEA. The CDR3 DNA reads TGCAGCGTCCCCCGGGGGGGACGCAATAACTATGGCTACACCTTC. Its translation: CSVPRGGRNNYGYTF.

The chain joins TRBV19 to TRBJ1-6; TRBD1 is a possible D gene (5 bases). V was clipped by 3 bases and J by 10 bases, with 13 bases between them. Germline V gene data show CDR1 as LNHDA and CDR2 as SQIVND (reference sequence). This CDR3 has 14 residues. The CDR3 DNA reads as TGTGCCAGTAGTATCGGCAGGGCTCCCTCACCCCTCCACTTT. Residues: CASSIGRAPSPLHF.

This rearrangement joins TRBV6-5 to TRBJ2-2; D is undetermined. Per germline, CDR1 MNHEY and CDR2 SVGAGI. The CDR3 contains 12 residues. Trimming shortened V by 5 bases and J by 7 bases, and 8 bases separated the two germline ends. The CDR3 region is CASSRVVGELFF. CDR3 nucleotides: TGTGCCAGCAGTCGGGTGGTCGGGGAGCTGTTTTTT.

CDR3: CASSLRLAGYNEQFF. The CDR3, as DNA: TGTGCCAGCAGCCTTCGACTAGCGGGGTACAATGAGCAGTTCTTC. This chain joins TRBV11-3 and TRBJ2-1; TRBD2 aligns across 11 bases. V shed 5 bases and J 4 bases; nucleotides not matched to a gene: 4. This CDR3 is 15 amino acids long. Germline-derived CDR1 and CDR2 are SGHNT and YENEEA.

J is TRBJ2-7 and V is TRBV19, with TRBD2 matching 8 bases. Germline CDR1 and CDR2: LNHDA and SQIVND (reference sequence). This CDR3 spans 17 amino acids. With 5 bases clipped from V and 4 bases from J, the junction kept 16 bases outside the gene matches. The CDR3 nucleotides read TGTGCCAGTAGTTTAAAAGCTCCGGGACTAGTAAATTACGAGCAGTACTTC. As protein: CASSLKAPGLVNYEQYF. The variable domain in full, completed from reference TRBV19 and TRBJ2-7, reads DGGITQSPKYLFRKEGQNVTLSCEQNLNHDAMYWYRQDPGQGLRLIYYSQIVNDFQKGDIAEGYSVSREKKESFPLTVTSAQKNPTAFYLCASSLKAPGLVNYEQYFGPGTRLTVT.

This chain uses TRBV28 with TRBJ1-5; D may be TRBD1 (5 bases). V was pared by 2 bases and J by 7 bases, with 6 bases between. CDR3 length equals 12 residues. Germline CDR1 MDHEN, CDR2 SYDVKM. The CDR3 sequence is CASSLRGQPQHF. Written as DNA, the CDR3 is TGTGCCAGCAGTTTACGGGGGCAGCCCCAGCATTTT.

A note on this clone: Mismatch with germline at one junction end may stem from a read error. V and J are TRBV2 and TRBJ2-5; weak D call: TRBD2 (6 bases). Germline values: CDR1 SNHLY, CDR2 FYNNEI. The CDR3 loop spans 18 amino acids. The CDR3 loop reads CASSEAPPGPRGAGTQYF. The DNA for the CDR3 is TGTGCCAGCAGCGAAGCCCCTCCGGGGCCCCGCGGGGCCGGGACCCAGTACTTC.

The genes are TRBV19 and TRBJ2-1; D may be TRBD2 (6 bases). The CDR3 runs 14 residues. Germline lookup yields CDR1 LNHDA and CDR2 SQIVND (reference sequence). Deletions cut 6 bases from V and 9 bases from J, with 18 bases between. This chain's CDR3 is CASRHPGETGEQFF. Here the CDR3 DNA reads TGTGCCAGTAGGCATCCGGGAGAGACGGGTGAGCAGTTCTTC.

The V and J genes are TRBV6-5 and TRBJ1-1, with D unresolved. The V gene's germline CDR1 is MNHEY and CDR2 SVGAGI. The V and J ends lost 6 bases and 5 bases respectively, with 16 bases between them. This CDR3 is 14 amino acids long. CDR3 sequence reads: CASSYSRTGTEAFF. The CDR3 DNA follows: TGTGCCAGCAGCTATTCGCGCACGGGGACTGAAGCTTTCTTT.

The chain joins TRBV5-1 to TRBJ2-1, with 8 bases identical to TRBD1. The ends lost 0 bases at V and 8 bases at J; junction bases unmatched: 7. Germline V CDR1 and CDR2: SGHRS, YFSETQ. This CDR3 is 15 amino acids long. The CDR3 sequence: CASSLGVQGADEQFF. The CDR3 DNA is TGCGCCAGCAGCTTGGGGGTGCAGGGGGCGGATGAGCAGTTCTTC. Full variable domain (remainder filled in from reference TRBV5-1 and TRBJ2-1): KAGVTQTPRYLIKTRGQQVTLSCSPISGHRSVSWYQQTPGQGLQFLFEYFSETQRNKGNFPGRFSGRQFSNSRSEMNVSTLELGDSALYLCASSLGVQGADEQFFGPGTRLTVL.

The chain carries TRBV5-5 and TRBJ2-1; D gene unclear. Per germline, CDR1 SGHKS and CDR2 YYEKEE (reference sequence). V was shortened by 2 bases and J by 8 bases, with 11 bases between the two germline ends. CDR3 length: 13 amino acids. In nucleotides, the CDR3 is TGTGCCAGCAGCTTTCCCCTAGGATATGAGCAGTTCTTC. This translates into CASSFPLGYEQFF.